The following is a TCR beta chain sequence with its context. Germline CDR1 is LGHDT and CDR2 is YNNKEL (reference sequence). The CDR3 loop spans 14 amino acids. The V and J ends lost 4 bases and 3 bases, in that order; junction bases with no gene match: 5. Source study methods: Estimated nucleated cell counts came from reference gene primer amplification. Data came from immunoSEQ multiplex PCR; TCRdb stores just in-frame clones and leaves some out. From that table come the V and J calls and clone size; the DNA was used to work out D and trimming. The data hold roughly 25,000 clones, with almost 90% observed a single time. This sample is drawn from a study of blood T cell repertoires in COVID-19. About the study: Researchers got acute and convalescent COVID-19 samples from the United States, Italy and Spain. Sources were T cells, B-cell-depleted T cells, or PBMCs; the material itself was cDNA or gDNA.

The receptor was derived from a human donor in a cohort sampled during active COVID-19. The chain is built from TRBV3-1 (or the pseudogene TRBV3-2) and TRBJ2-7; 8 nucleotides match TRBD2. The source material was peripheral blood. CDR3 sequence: CASSPSGRDYEQYF. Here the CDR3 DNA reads TGTGCCAGCAGCCCTAGCGGGCGCGACTACGAGCAGTACTTC.